The 18 T cell receptor beta chains below all came from one sample that was sequenced in a study of cytomegalovirus exposure and HLA in healthy donors. The PCR employed 60 Vbeta primers together with 13 Jbeta primers. Measured with immunoSEQ multiplex PCR; TCRdb has only the in-frame clones, and not every one. The data show 150,000 to 200,000 clones, around 68% seen once. The sample consisted of PBMCs. Receptors were obtained from a man aged 45 to 65 in good health and CMV-seronegative.

The chain couples TRBV7-8 to TRBJ1-2; possibly TRBD1 for D (6 bases). Between the trimmed V and J ends, which lost 5 bases and 0 bases, there was a span of 13 bases. CDR1 is SGHVS and CDR2 is FQNEAQ in the germline V gene. This CDR3 is 15 amino acids long. For the CDR3, the DNA is TGTGCCAGCAGCCCCCGGCAGGGGCCTAACTATGGCTACACCTTC. Its translation: CASSPRQGPNYGYTF.

This chain uses TRBV18 with TRBJ2-1, with 9 nucleotides matching TRBD2. Germline assignment: CDR1 KGHSH and CDR2 LQKENI. CDR3 length: 15 amino acids. The V and J ends lost 4 bases and 8 bases, in that order; junction bases with no gene match: 9. The CDR3 DNA is TGTGCCAGCTCACAGGGGCGGGGGGGCCTGGATGAGCAGTTCTTC. The encoded protein is CASSQGRGGLDEQFF. The full variable domain, in which reference TRBV18 and TRBJ2-1 provide the parts outside the CDR3, is NAGVMQNPRHLVRRRGQEARLRCSPMKGHSHVYWYRQLPEEGLKFMVYLQKENIIDESGMPKERFSAEFPKEGPSILRIQQVVRGDSAAYFCASSQGRGGLDEQFFGPGTRLTVL.

V is TRBV29-1 and J is TRBJ2-7, with D maybe TRBD1 (6 bases). This CDR3 contains 12 residues. The V gene's germline CDR1 is SQVTM and CDR2 ANQGSEA. Trimming shortened V by 6 bases and J by 3 bases, and 12 bases separated the two germline ends. The chain's CDR3 is CSVQGQNYEQYF. The CDR3 region has the DNA TGCAGCGTACAGGGTCAGAACTACGAGCAGTACTTC.

The chain employs TRBV6-1 and TRBJ1-5, with TRBD1 identical over 10 bases. The CDR3 totals 17 residues. The V gene end was trimmed by 2 bases and the J gene end by 6 bases; junction bases not matched to a gene: 10. Germline loops: CDR1 MNHNS, CDR2 SASEGT. CDR3 in amino acids: CASSEFKPDRGAQPQHF. The CDR3 DNA follows: TGTGCCAGCAGTGAATTTAAGCCGGACAGGGGGGCTCAGCCCCAGCATTTT.

The J gene is TRBJ2-7, the V gene TRBV18; weak D call: TRBD1 (5 bases). The CDR3 spans 13 residues. V lost 5 bases, J lost 0 bases, and 8 bases lay in between. Germline values: CDR1 KGHSH, CDR2 LQKENI. CDR3 DNA sequence: TGTGCCAGCTCAGTTCAGGGCTCCTACGAGCAGTACTTC. Its protein is CASSVQGSYEQYF.

The chain uses TRBV9 and TRBJ2-3; 8 bases map to TRBD2. V gave up 0 bases and J gave up 2 bases; unmatched junction bases: 5. The length of the CDR3 is 16 residues. The V gene's germline CDR1 is SGDLS and CDR2 YYNGEE. This CDR3 reads CASSVGSSGHTDTQYF. In DNA, the CDR3 is TGTGCCAGCAGCGTAGGGTCTAGCGGGCACACAGATACGCAGTATTTT. Filled out from reference TRBV9 and TRBJ2-3, the complete variable domain reads DSGVTQTPKHLITATGQRVTLRCSPRSGDLSVYWYQQSLDQGLQFLIQYYNGEERAKGNILERFSAQQFPDLHSELNLSSLELGDSALYFCASSVGSSGHTDTQYFGPGTRLTVL.

V and J are TRBV15 and TRBJ2-3, with 7 positions matching TRBD1. This CDR3 region has 16 residues. Germline CDR1 and CDR2: LNHNV and YYDKDF (reference sequence). With V trimmed by 1 base and J by 2 bases, 6 bases remained unmatched. CDR3 region: CATSRVTGALTDTQYF. DNA of the CDR3: TGTGCCACCAGCAGAGTCACAGGGGCCCTCACAGATACGCAGTATTTT.

CDR3 in amino acids: CASSLAEGQPNTEAFF. The CDR3 region has the DNA TGTGCCAGCAGCTTGGCCGAAGGACAGCCTAACACTGAAGCTTTCTTT. The chain couples TRBV5-8 to TRBJ1-1; perhaps TRBD1 as D (6 bases). Trimming left V 0 bases short and J 2 bases short, with 14 bases between. The CDR3 totals 16 residues. Per germline, CDR1 SGHTS and CDR2 YDEGEE.

The chain joins TRBV10-3 to TRBJ1-2; 7 positions agree with TRBD1. CDR3 length: 12 residues. Germline CDR1 reads ENHRY; CDR2 reads SYGVKD. V lost 5 bases to trimming and J lost 6 bases; unmatched junction nucleotides: 3. The CDR3 protein is CAISSQGDGYTF. For the CDR3, the DNA is TGTGCCATCAGTAGCCAGGGGGATGGCTACACCTTC.

This clone was picked up a small number of times. The chain employs TRBV7-8 and TRBJ2-7; D is unclear. CDR1 is SGHVS, CDR2 FQNEAQ, per germline. The CDR3 runs to 12 residues. V was trimmed by 1 base and J by 7 bases, leaving 8 bases between them. The CDR3 sequence: CASSLGGREQYF. As DNA, the CDR3 is TGTGCCAGCAGCTTAGGAGGCCGAGAGCAGTACTTC.

V and J are TRBV2 and TRBJ2-5, with D possibly matching TRBD2 (7 bases). This CDR3 spans 13 amino acids. Deletions cut 7 bases from V and 5 bases from J, with 14 bases between. Germline V CDR1 and CDR2: SNHLY, FYNNEI. The CDR3 loop is CASTWTAGETQYF. The CDR3 DNA follows: TGTGCCAGCACTTGGACAGCGGGGGAGACCCAGTACTTC.

A few counts support this clone. This chain links TRBV28 with TRBJ1-2; 11 bases align to TRBD1. V shed 7 bases and J 4 bases; nucleotides not matched to a gene: 8. Germline V CDR1 and CDR2: MDHEN, SYDVKM. The CDR3 spans 15 residues. The CDR3, as DNA: TGTGCCAGCAATTCCGGGACAGGGGGGATCTATGGCTACACCTTC. Its translation is CASNSGTGGIYGYTF.

CDR3 loop: CASSLTPARGNGYTF. CDR3 in DNA: TGTGCCAGCAGCTTAACCCCGGCCAGGGGAAATGGCTACACCTTC. The chain carries TRBV7-3 and TRBJ1-2; maybe TRBD1 (6 bases). The CDR3 is 15 amino acids. Germline V gene sequence: CDR1 SGHTA, CDR2 FQGTGA. The V gene lost 0 bases and the J gene lost 6 bases, with 14 bases spanning the gap.

This clone has a single count. This rearrangement joins TRBV5-1 to TRBJ1-3; D unresolved. This CDR3 region has 17 residues. Germline V gene sequence: CDR1 SGHRS, CDR2 YFSETQ. V lost 0 bases and J 0 bases, leaving 13 bases between the germline ends. DNA of the CDR3: TGCGCCAGCAGCTTGGACCTCCCGGGGTCCTCTGGAAACACCATATATTTT. Residues: CASSLDLPGSSGNTIYF.

This rearrangement joins TRBV27 to TRBJ1-6; TRBD1 matches at 9 bases. V shed 5 bases, J shed 5 bases, and the junction held 4 bases outside the gene matches. The CDR3 is 15 amino acids. Germline loops: CDR1 MNHEY, CDR2 SMNVEV (reference sequence). CDR3 loop: CASSPWDRDNSPLHF. DNA for the CDR3: TGTGCCAGCAGTCCGTGGGACAGGGATAATTCACCCCTCCACTTT.

This chain links TRBV11-3 with TRBJ2-2; 7 bases align to TRBD2. The V and J ends lost 3 bases and 7 bases, in that order; junction bases with no gene match: 2. The V gene's germline CDR1 is SGHNT and CDR2 YENEEA. This CDR3 comprises 13 residues. CDR3 coding DNA: TGTGCCAGCAGCTTGGGAGGGGACGGGGAGCTGTTTTTT. This gives the protein CASSLGGDGELFF. Variable domain in full (rest from reference TRBV11-3 and TRBJ2-2): EAGVVQSPRYKIIEKKQPVAFWCNPISGHNTLYWYLQNLGQGPELLIRYENEEAVDDSQLPKDRFSAERLKGVDSTLKIQPAELGDSAVYLCASSLGGDGELFFGEGSRLTVL.

V gene TRBV11-2 combines with J gene TRBJ2-2, with D possibly TRBD1 on 6 matching bases. Per germline, CDR1 SGHAT and CDR2 FQNNGV. The CDR3 loop spans 16 amino acids. V lost 2 bases and J 3 bases, leaving 13 bases between the germline ends. CDR3 in amino acids: CASSLNTGPDTGELFF. As DNA, the CDR3 is TGTGCCAGCAGCTTAAACACAGGGCCAGACACCGGGGAGCTGTTTTTT.

This clone appeared a few times. This rearrangement joins TRBV28 to TRBJ1-4; 11 bases match TRBD1. CDR1 is MDHEN, CDR2 SYDVKM, per germline. With V trimmed by 4 bases and J by 8 bases, 3 bases remained unmatched. The CDR3 length is 14 residues. CDR3 nucleotide sequence: TGTGCCAGCAGTTGGACAGGGGGCTGGGAAAAACTGTTTTTT. This sequence encodes CASSWTGGWEKLFF.